This T cell receptor beta chain was captured in a study of cytomegalovirus exposure and HLA in healthy donors. With 60 Vbeta and 13 Jbeta primers, the PCR was carried out. TCRdb's table, derived via immunoSEQ multiplex PCR, lists solely in-frame clones and lacks some. Of tens of thousands of clones in the sample, 81% were seen once. This clone has a handful of counts. Its antigen is not known. From germline, CDR1 is MDHEN and CDR2 SYDVKM. This CDR3 contains 13 residues. The V and J ends lost 6 bases and 0 bases respectively, with 5 bases between them. Regarding the study as a whole: By a later analysis, the bulk of CMV-associated TCR beta chains appeared HLA-restricted. Highly shared variants forming one cluster were likely a sequencing artifact. A later analysis found common viral pathogens apparently linked to several of the most significant clusters.

The source is a woman under 40 in good health and CMV-seronegative. The sample was PBMCs. This sequence joins TRBV28 and TRBJ2-2; D unresolved. The CDR3 DNA reads TGTGCCAGCAGCTCCGCGAACACCGGGGAGCTGTTTTTT. Translated, it gives CASSSANTGELFF.